This paragraph reports one T cell receptor (beta chain). The antigen remains undetermined. UMIs bearing a 6-nucleotide sample barcode were added through template switching. The authors ran two nested PCRs of approximately 16 and 10 cycles on TCRalpha and TCRbeta cDNA. TCRdb reprocessed the 5' RACE reads, keeping one entry per CDR3 protein, no DNA. This sample contains tens of thousands of distinct CDR3 sequences. CDR3 length: 11 residues. From germline, CDR1 is SQVTM and CDR2 ANQGSEA. The sample originates from a study of monozygotic twins with inflammatory bowel disease. Study observations and caveats: Researchers report that IBD patients shared fewer clonotypes with others than healthy twins, especially amid disease activity. Since immunosuppressive treatments differed, patient repertoires may have gained added variability.

The clonotype comes from a human donor with ulcerative colitis or Crohn's disease, or a healthy co-twin of an affected twin (not recorded which). The sequencing input was blood. The chain has TRBV29-1 and TRBJ2-5. The CDR3 loop is CSLKVRETQYF. Full variable domain (outside the CDR3, taken from reference TRBV29-1 and TRBJ2-5): SAVISQKPSRDICQRGTSLTIQCQVDSQVTMMFWYRQQPGQSLTLIATANQGSEATYESGFVIDKFPISRPNLTFSTLTVSNMSPEDSSIYLCSLKVRETQYFGPGTRLLVL.